This entry concerns a single T cell receptor (beta chain). Its antigen is currently unknown. These data are taken from a study of cytomegalovirus exposure and HLA in healthy donors. Study-level results: The presence/absence work took it that sequencing depth was about the same across donors. Previous analysis showed most TCR beta V segments were productive about 90% or about 30% of the time.

60 Vbeta and 13 Jbeta primers were used in PCR. Measured with immunoSEQ multiplex PCR; TCRdb has only the in-frame clones, and not every one. In the table there are fewer than 100,000 clones, about 80% of which are singletons. The sequenced sample consisted of PBMCs. This clonotype was obtained from a man aged 55-75 years in good health and CMV-seropositive.

CDR3 region: CASRNGQALTRDTQYF. CDR3 DNA: TGTGCCAGTAGGAATGGACAGGCCCTTACCCGAGATACGCAGTATTTT. V and J are TRBV19 and TRBJ2-3, with 7 bases that match TRBD1. The CDR3 totals 16 residues. V trimming: 6 bases; J trimming: 5 bases; junction bases outside the gene matches: 14. Germline CDR1 LNHDA, CDR2 SQIVND (reference sequence).